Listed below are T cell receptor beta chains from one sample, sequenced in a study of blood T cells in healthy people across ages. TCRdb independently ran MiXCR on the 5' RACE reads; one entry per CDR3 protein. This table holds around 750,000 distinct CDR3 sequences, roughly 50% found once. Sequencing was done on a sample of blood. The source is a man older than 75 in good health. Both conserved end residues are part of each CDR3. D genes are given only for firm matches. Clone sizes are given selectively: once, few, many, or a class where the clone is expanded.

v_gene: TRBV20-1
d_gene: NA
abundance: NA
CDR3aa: CSLTLGNEQYF

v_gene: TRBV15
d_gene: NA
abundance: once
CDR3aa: CATSLSSGFGEKLFF

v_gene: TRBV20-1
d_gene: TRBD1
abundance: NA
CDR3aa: CSVGSAQGPEAFF

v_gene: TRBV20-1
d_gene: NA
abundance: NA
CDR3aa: CSAYEGTASRQYF

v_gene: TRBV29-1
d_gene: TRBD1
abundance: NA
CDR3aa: CSVGTGTGLETQYF

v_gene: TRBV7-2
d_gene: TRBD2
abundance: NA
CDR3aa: CASSLAPGLAYYNEQFF

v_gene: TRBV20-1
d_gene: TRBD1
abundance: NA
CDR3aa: CSVPTGGSEKLFF

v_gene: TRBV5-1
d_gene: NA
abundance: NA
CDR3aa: CASSSTRDRGYTF

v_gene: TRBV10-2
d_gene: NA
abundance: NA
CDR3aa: CASSEETSAYEQYF

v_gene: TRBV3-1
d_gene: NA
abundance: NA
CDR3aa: CASSPQPGSYDQYF